This T cell receptor beta chain stems from a study of shared T cell receptors in the human thymus. The trim removed 5 bases at V and 3 bases at J, leaving 15 bases unmatched. Per germline, CDR1 MNHEY and CDR2 SMNVEV (reference sequence). CDR3 size: 19 residues. Profiled with immunoSEQ multiplex PCR; TCRdb holds only in-frame clones, not every one. The table shows some 640,000 clones, with around 87% occurring only once. These records were also assigned to another study, of human thymus T cells.

Sequenced: thymocytes. This TCR derives from a boy under two years old with a congenital heart defect. This rearrangement joins TRBV27 to TRBJ1-4; 10 bases match TRBD1. The CDR3 nucleotides read TGTGCCAGCAGTCCGACCGGGACAGGGGCCCGACGCCCTAATGAAAAACTGTTTTTT. Translated, it gives CASSPTGTGARRPNEKLFF.